The 29 T cell receptor beta chains below come from one sample, sequenced in a study of T cells after posttransplantation cyclophosphamide. Profiled with immunoSEQ multiplex PCR; TCRdb holds only in-frame clones, not every one. This sample has tens of thousands of clones, each found more than once. Sequencing was done on a sample of PBMCs. The receptors originated from a man aged 40-49 years in good health, CMV-negative, and a related stem cell transplant donor.

The DNA of the CDR3 is TGTGCCACCAGCAGAAAGCGGGGGGCCTTCACCGGGGAGCTGTTTTTT. Protein: CATSRKRGAFTGELFF. The J gene is TRBJ2-2, the V gene TRBV15; 9 positions match TRBD2. CDR3 size: 16 residues. The J segment lost 4 bases and the V segment lost 2 bases, leaving 5 bases of the junction unmatched. The germline gives CDR1 LNHNV, CDR2 YYDKDF (reference sequence).

This clone showed up many times. The J gene is TRBJ2-5, the V gene TRBV4-1; possibly TRBD1 for D (6 bases). Germline V CDR1 and CDR2: MGHRA, YSYEKL. V was shortened by 1 base and J by 5 bases, with 11 bases between the two germline ends. The CDR3 has 14 amino acids. The chain's CDR3 is CASSQGNRAETQYF. DNA for the CDR3: TGCGCCAGCAGCCAAGGGAACAGGGCCGAGACCCAGTACTTC.

This clone was counted ten times or more. V gene TRBV5-5 combines with J gene TRBJ2-3; D is unclear. The CDR3 is made up of 16 amino acids. Germline loops: CDR1 SGHKS, CDR2 YYEKEE (reference sequence). With 3 bases removed from V and 0 bases from J, the gap between germline ends came to 14 bases. The DNA of the CDR3 is TGTGCCAGCAGCTGGAGTGTCACTCTGAGCACAGATACGCAGTATTTT. Its translation: CASSWSVTLSTDTQYF.

CDR3: CASSQSTEKTQYF. The CDR3 DNA reads as TGTGCCAGCAGCCAATCGACTGAGAAGACCCAGTACTTC. The chain employs TRBV16 and TRBJ2-5; no definite D call. The CDR3 totals 13 residues. CDR1 is KGHSY and CDR2 is FQNENV in the germline V gene. V was clipped by 0 bases and J by 6 bases, with 8 bases between them. Using reference TRBV16 and TRBJ2-5 for the parts outside the CDR3, the full variable domain is GEEVAQTPKHLVRGEGQKAKLYCAPIKGHSYVFWYQQVLKNEFKFLISFQNENVFDETGMPKERFSAKCLPNSPCSLEIQATKLEDSAVYFCASSQSTEKTQYFGPGTRLLVL.

This clone was observed many times. The V call is TRBV10-3, the J call TRBJ1-5; 7 bases are shared with TRBD1. Trimming cost V 6 bases and J 3 bases; bases outside gene matches: 5. Germline CDR1 reads ENHRY; CDR2 reads SYGVKD. This CDR3 has 14 amino acids. The CDR3 spells CAISDGTANQPQHF. As DNA, the CDR3 is TGTGCCATCAGCGATGGGACAGCCAATCAGCCCCAGCATTTT.

This clone was seen ten or more times. The chain joins TRBV11-3 to TRBJ2-1; D may be TRBD1 (6 bases). V lost 2 bases and J 7 bases, leaving 18 bases between the germline ends. CDR3 size: 16 residues. Germline values: CDR1 SGHNT, CDR2 YENEEA. The CDR3 here is CASSLTGWGVGNEQFF. CDR3 bases: TGTGCCAGCAGCTTAACAGGGTGGGGTGTTGGAAATGAGCAGTTCTTC.

The chain has TRBV2 and TRBJ2-1; 12 positions agree with TRBD1. CDR1 and CDR2 (germline): SNHLY, FYNNEI. The junction had 5 bases not matched to a gene; V was cut back by 6 bases and J by 5 bases. The CDR3 loop spans 15 amino acids. The CDR3 here is CASRPGQGANNEQFF. The CDR3 DNA follows: TGTGCCAGCAGGCCGGGACAGGGGGCCAACAATGAGCAGTTCTTC.

This clone was observed many times. The genes are TRBV5-1 and TRBJ2-5, with 11 bases aligning to TRBD2. The length of the CDR3 is 17 residues. Germline V gene sequence: CDR1 SGHRS, CDR2 YFSETQ. J lost 5 bases, V lost 0 bases, and 9 bases had no gene match. The CDR3 protein is CASSLAGLAGGSETQYF. Written as DNA, the CDR3 is TGCGCCAGCAGCTTGGCGGGGCTAGCGGGAGGTTCTGAGACCCAGTACTTC.

This clone was counted between two and nine times. Other DNA variants within this sample encode the same CDR3. The J gene is TRBJ1-2, the V gene TRBV27, with TRBD1 as a possible D gene (5 bases). Germline-derived CDR1 and CDR2 are MNHEY and SMNVEV (reference sequence). Trimming cost V 5 bases and J 4 bases, with 14 bases left between them. The CDR3 length is 14 residues. The CDR3 sequence: CASSPQGTLYGYTF. CDR3 coding DNA: TGTGCCAGCAGTCCTCAGGGTACACTCTATGGCTACACCTTC.

This chain links TRBV7-6 with TRBJ1-1; TRBD1 might be the D (6 bases). Trimming removed 1 base from V and 3 bases from J, with 6 bases in between. Germline V gene lookup returns CDR1 SGHVS and CDR2 FNYEAQ. The CDR3 sequence is 13 residues long. The CDR3 sequence is CASSLEGDTEAFF. CDR3 sequence (DNA): TGTGCCAGCAGCTTAGAGGGGGACACTGAAGCTTTCTTT. Using reference TRBV7-6 and TRBJ1-1 for the parts outside the CDR3, the full variable domain is GAGVSQSPRYKVTKRGQDVALRCDPISGHVSLYWYRQALGQGPEFLTYFNYEAQQDKSGLPNDRFSAERPEGSISTLTIQRTEQRDSAMYRCASSLEGDTEAFFGQGTRLTVV.

In its sample, this clone was seen a few times. This chain links TRBV7-8 with TRBJ2-3; 16 nucleotides match TRBD2. CDR3 length equals 18 residues. V lost 6 bases, J lost 3 bases, and 9 bases stayed unmatched. The germline CDR1 and CDR2 sequences are SGHVS and FQNEAQ. The CDR3 sequence is CASRLGTSGRGGTDTQYF. In DNA, the CDR3 is TGTGCCAGCAGACTCGGGACTAGCGGGAGGGGGGGGACAGATACGCAGTATTTT. Variable domain in full (rest from reference TRBV7-8 and TRBJ2-3): GAGVSQSPRYKVAKRGQDVALRCDPISGHVSLFWYQQALGQGPEFLTYFQNEAQLDKSGLPSDRFFAERPEGSVSTLKIQRTQQEDSAVYLCASRLGTSGRGGTDTQYFGPGTRLTVL.

This clone occurred a few times. The chain employs TRBV30 and TRBJ1-2; TRBD1 might be the D (5 bases). Trimming left V 1 base short and J 1 base short, with 22 bases between. The CDR3 is 18 amino acids. Germline values: CDR1 GTSNPN, CDR2 SVGIG (reference sequence). CDR3 protein: CAWSASRAPKMVNYGYTF. The CDR3 nucleotides read TGTGCCTGGAGTGCCTCCAGGGCGCCTAAAATGGTTAACTATGGCTACACCTTC.

There are many counts of this clone. The rearrangement links TRBV6-5 to TRBJ2-7; 7 positions match TRBD2. Losses at the gene ends were 10 bases for V and 1 base for J; bases not matched to a gene: 13. Germline CDR1 and CDR2: MNHEY and SVGAGI. The CDR3 runs to 15 residues. The CDR3 sequence is CATPPASGQSYEQYV. The CDR3 DNA reads as TGTGCCACCCCCCCCGCTAGCGGCCAATCCTACGAGCAGTACGTC.

The table lists this clone with many counts. J is TRBJ1-4 and V is TRBV5-1; possible D gene TRBD1, 6 bases. V was clipped by 4 bases and J by 2 bases, with 9 bases between them. This CDR3 region has 14 residues. The germline V gene encodes CDR1 SGHRS and CDR2 YFSETQ. The CDR3 reads CASSPGVTNEKLFF. CDR3 bases: TGCGCCAGCAGCCCAGGGGTTACTAATGAAAAACTGTTTTTT. The whole variable domain, remainder taken from reference TRBV5-1 and TRBJ1-4, is KAGVTQTPRYLIKTRGQQVTLSCSPISGHRSVSWYQQTPGQGLQFLFEYFSETQRNKGNFPGRFSGRQFSNSRSEMNVSTLELGDSALYLCASSPGVTNEKLFFGSGTQLSVL.

This clone was counted between two and nine times. The chain couples TRBV7-9 to TRBJ2-7; 12 bases align to TRBD2. The CDR3 length is 16 residues. V trimming: 2 bases; J trimming: 6 bases; junction bases outside the gene matches: 8. CDR1 is SEHNR, CDR2 FQNEAQ, per germline (reference sequence). CDR3 residues: CASSLSRLAGASEQYV. The DNA for the CDR3 is TGTGCCAGCAGCTTATCCCGACTAGCGGGAGCCAGCGAGCAGTACGTC.

In its sample, this clone was seen many times. Other DNA sequences in this specimen translate into the identical CDR3. The V call is TRBV4-3, the J call TRBJ1-3; unclear D gene. CDR1 LGHNA and CDR2 YSLEER come from the germline V gene. CDR3 size: 16 residues. V was shortened by 0 bases and J by 0 bases, with 9 bases between the two germline ends. As DNA, the CDR3 is TGCGCCAGCAGCCAAGATCTGGCAGGCTCTGGAAACACCATATATTTT. This gives the protein CASSQDLAGSGNTIYF.

This clone was seen only a few times. This rearrangement joins TRBV9 to TRBJ1-2; D is uncertain. Trimming took off 3 bases at V and 6 bases at J, with 15 bases between the two ends. This CDR3 comprises 14 residues. The V gene's germline CDR1 is SGDLS and CDR2 YYNGEE. DNA of the CDR3: TGTGCCAGCAGCGAGGAGGGAATACCAGATGGCTACACCTTC. Translation gives CASSEEGIPDGYTF.

This clone appeared a few times. The chain links TRBV6-5 to TRBJ1-4; D is undetermined. V was trimmed by 2 bases and J by 7 bases, leaving 11 bases between them. This CDR3 has 14 residues. Germline loops: CDR1 MNHEY, CDR2 SVGAGI. CDR3 bases: TGTGCCAGCAGTTACGCGATGTCGGTTGAAAAACTGTTTTTT. Its protein is CASSYAMSVEKLFF.

Ten or more counts support this clone. The genes are TRBV7-6 and TRBJ2-2; D ambiguous. Germline lookup yields CDR1 SGHVS and CDR2 FNYEAQ. There are 13 residues in the CDR3. V was pared by 5 bases and J by 0 bases, with 4 bases between. Here the CDR3 reads CASSPSNTGELFF. The CDR3 nucleotides read TGTGCCAGCAGCCCTTCGAACACCGGGGAGCTGTTTTTT. Full variable domain (rest looked up from reference TRBV7-6 and TRBJ2-2): GAGVSQSPRYKVTKRGQDVALRCDPISGHVSLYWYRQALGQGPEFLTYFNYEAQQDKSGLPNDRFSAERPEGSISTLTIQRTEQRDSAMYRCASSPSNTGELFFGEGSRLTVL.

This clone has only a few counts. The chain uses TRBV18 and TRBJ2-3; 8 positions agree with TRBD1. This CDR3 contains 13 residues. Germline CDR1 KGHSH, CDR2 LQKENI. V trimming: 6 bases; J trimming: 4 bases; junction bases outside the gene matches: 3. CDR3 in amino acids: CASSGTGSDTQYF. CDR3 DNA: TGTGCCAGCTCGGGGACAGGTTCAGATACGCAGTATTTT.

This clone appeared many times. This chain connects TRBV19 to TRBJ1-1; D gene uncertain. The CDR3 is made up of 16 amino acids. Germline V gene data show CDR1 as LNHDA and CDR2 as SQIVND (reference sequence). Between the trimmed V and J ends, which lost 1 base and 8 bases, there was a span of 20 bases. For the CDR3, the DNA is TGTGCCAGTAGTATAGTAGATACGGGGAGGACCACGGAAGCTTTCTTT. Residues: CASSIVDTGRTTEAFF.

This clone has a count of ten or more. The genes are TRBV19 and TRBJ1-1; 8 nucleotides agree with TRBD1. The CDR3 is made up of 14 amino acids. V gave up 5 bases and J gave up 0 bases; unmatched junction bases: 2. CDR1 LNHDA and CDR2 SQIVND come from the germline V gene (reference sequence). The CDR3: CASSRQGLNTEAFF. Here the CDR3 DNA reads TGTGCCAGTAGTCGACAGGGGTTGAACACTGAAGCTTTCTTT.

This clone has ten or more counts. The chain joins TRBV6-1 to TRBJ1-5, with a possible D match to TRBD1 (5 bases). V lost 8 bases and J lost 4, with 9 bases in between. The V gene's germline CDR1 is MNHNS and CDR2 SASEGT. The CDR3 sequence is 12 residues long. The DNA of the CDR3 is TGTGCCAGCCGAACAGGAAATCAGCCCCAGCATTTT. This sequence encodes CASRTGNQPQHF.

This clone was observed many times. The chain combines TRBV7-8 with TRBJ1-2; D not certain. Germline loops: CDR1 SGHVS, CDR2 FQNEAQ. There are 18 residues in the CDR3. V was cut by 4 bases and J by 0 bases, with 21 bases left in between. The CDR3 loop is CASSSTHSGIPPNYGYTF. In nucleotides, the CDR3 is TGTGCCAGCAGCTCTACGCATTCCGGGATACCTCCTAACTATGGCTACACCTTC.

V is TRBV7-2 and J is TRBJ2-3; 12 bases are shared with TRBD2. This CDR3 has 19 amino acids. The junction had 14 bases not matched to a gene; V was cut back by 3 bases and J by 4 bases. CDR1 and CDR2 from the germline V gene are SGHTA and FQGNSA. The CDR3 coding sequence is TGTGCCAGCAGCTTCCCCCCTAGGCGACTAGCGGGAGAATCAGATACGCAGTATTTT. Protein sequence: CASSFPPRRLAGESDTQYF.

The sample holds a few counts of this clone. The V gene is TRBV14, the J gene TRBJ2-5; 8 bases agree with TRBD1. The J segment lost 4 bases and the V segment lost 2 bases, leaving 12 bases of the junction unmatched. The CDR3 runs 17 residues. CDR1 and CDR2 (germline): SGHDN, FVKESK. Here the CDR3 DNA reads TGTGCCAGCAGCCAAACCTTCGACAGGGGTGCTCGAGAGACCCAGTACTTC. Translating gives CASSQTFDRGARETQYF.

In this sample, this clone turned up many times. The chain uses TRBV7-3 and TRBJ2-7; D perhaps matches TRBD2 (5 bases). This CDR3 region has 14 residues. The V gene's germline CDR1 is SGHTA and CDR2 FQGTGA. V gave up 5 bases and J gave up 5 bases, with 16 bases separating them. CDR3 sequence: CASSQVGESDEQYF. CDR3 bases: TGTGCCAGCAGCCAGGTCGGGGAATCGGACGAGCAGTACTTC.

This clone appeared many times. V gene TRBV11-1 combines with J gene TRBJ2-5; tentative D call: TRBD1 (5 bases). V was pared by 7 bases and J by 5 bases, with 14 bases between. The CDR3 contains 13 residues. Germline assignment: CDR1 SGHAT and CDR2 FQDESV (reference sequence). As DNA, the CDR3 is TGTGCCAGCACGCAGGGTCCAGGGGAGACCCAGTACTTC. Amino acid sequence: CASTQGPGETQYF.

This clone came up many times. The J gene is TRBJ2-4, the V gene TRBV6-1; D is uncertain. This CDR3 contains 14 residues. Per the germline V gene, CDR1 is MNHNS and CDR2 is SASEGT. The V end was cut by 2 bases, the J end by 8 bases, with 13 bases between. CDR3 sequence (DNA): TGTGCCAGCAGTGAAATTAAGAGACGGGACATTCAGTACTTC. Translating gives CASSEIKRRDIQYF.